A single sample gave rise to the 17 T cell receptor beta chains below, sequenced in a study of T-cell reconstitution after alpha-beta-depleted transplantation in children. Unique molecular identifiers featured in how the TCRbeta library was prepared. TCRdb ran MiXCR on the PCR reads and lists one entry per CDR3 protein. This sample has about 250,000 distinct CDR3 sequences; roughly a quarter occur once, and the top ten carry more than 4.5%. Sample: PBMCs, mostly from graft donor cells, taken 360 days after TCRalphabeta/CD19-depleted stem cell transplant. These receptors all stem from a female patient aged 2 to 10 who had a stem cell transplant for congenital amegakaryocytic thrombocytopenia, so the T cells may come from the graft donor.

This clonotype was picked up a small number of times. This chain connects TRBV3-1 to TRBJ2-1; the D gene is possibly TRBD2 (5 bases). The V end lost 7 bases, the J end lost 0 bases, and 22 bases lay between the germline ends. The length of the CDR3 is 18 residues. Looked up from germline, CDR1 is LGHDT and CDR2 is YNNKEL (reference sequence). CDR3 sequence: CASTPYTEWRSSYNEQFF. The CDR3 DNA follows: TGTGCCAGCACCCCGTACACCGAATGGAGGAGCTCCTACAATGAGCAGTTCTTC.

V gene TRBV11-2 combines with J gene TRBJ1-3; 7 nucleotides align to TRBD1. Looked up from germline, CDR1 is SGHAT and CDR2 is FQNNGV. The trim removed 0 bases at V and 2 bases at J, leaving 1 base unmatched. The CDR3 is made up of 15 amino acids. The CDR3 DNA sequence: TGTGCCAGCAGCTTAGATGACAGGGCTGGAAACACCATATATTTT. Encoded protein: CASSLDDRAGNTIYF.

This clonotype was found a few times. The CDR3 nucleotides read TGTGCCACTAATGCTGAGGGGGTCGGATACGAGCAGTACTTC. Translating it yields CATNAEGVGYEQYF. The chain has TRBV7-6 and TRBJ2-7; D possibly corresponds to TRBD1 (6 bases). The CDR3 spans 14 residues. Trimming removed 10 bases from V and 4 bases from J, with 20 bases in between. The germline V gene has CDR1 SGHVS and CDR2 FNYEAQ. The whole variable domain, remainder taken from reference TRBV7-6 and TRBJ2-7, is GAGVSQSPRYKVTKRGQDVALRCDPISGHVSLYWYRQALGQGPEFLTYFNYEAQQDKSGLPNDRFSAERPEGSISTLTIQRTEQRDSAMYRCATNAEGVGYEQYFGPGTRLTVT.

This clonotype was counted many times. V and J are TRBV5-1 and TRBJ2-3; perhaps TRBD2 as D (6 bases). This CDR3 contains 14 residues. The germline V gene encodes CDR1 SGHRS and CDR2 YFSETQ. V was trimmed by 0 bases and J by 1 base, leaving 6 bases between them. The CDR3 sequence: CASSLGGGTDTQYF. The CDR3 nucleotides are TGCGCCAGCAGCTTGGGCGGGGGCACAGATACGCAGTATTTT.

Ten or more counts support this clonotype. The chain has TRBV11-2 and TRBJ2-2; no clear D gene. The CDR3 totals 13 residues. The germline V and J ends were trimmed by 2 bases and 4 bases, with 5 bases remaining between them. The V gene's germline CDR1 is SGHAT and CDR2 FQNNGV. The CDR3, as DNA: TGTGCCAGCAGCTTAATCGTCACCGGGGAGCTGTTTTTT. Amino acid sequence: CASSLIVTGELFF.

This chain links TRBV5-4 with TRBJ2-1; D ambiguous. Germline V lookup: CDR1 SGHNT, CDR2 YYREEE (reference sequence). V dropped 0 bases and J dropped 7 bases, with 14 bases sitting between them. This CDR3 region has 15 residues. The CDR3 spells CASSLGYSTLNEQFF. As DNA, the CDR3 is TGTGCCAGCAGCTTGGGGTATAGTACCTTGAATGAGCAGTTCTTC.

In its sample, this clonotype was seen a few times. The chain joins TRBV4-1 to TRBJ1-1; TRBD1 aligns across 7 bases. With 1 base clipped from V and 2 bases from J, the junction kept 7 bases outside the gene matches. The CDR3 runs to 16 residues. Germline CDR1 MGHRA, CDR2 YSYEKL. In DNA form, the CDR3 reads TGCGCCAGCAGCCAAGGCCCGGGACAGACAAACACTGAAGCTTTCTTT. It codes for CASSQGPGQTNTEAFF.

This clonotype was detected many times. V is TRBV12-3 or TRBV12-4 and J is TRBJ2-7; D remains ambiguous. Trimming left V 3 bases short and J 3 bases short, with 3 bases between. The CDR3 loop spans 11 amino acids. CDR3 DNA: TGTGCCAGCAGTTTGGTCTACGAGCAGTACTTC. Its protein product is CASSLVYEQYF.

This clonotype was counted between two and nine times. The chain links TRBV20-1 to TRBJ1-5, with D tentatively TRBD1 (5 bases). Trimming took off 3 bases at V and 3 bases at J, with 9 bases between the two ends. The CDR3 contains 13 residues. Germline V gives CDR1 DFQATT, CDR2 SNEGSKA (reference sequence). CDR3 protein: CSASRDFNQPQHF. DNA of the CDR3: TGCAGTGCTAGTCGGGACTTCAATCAGCCCCAGCATTTT.

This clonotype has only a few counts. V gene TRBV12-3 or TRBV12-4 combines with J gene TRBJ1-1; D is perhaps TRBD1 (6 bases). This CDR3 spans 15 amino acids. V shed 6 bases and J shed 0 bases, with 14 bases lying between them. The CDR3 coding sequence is TGTGCCAGCAGGCACGACAGGTTAATGAACACTGAAGCTTTCTTT. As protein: CASRHDRLMNTEAFF.

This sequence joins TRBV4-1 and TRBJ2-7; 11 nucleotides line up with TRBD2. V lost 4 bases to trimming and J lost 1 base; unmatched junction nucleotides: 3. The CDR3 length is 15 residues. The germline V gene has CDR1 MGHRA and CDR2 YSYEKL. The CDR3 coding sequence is TGCGCCAGCAGCCCGGGACTAGCGGCTTCCTACGAGCAGTACTTC. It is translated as CASSPGLAASYEQYF.

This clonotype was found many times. This chain's CDR3 is CASDGQGGTDTQYF. The CDR3 DNA reads TGTGCCAGTGATGGACAGGGAGGCACAGATACGCAGTATTTT. The rearrangement uses TRBV28 and TRBJ2-3; 8 bases fit TRBD1. The junction had 6 bases not matched to a gene; V was cut back by 9 bases and J by 1 base. Germline V gives CDR1 MDHEN, CDR2 SYDVKM. CDR3 length equals 14 residues.

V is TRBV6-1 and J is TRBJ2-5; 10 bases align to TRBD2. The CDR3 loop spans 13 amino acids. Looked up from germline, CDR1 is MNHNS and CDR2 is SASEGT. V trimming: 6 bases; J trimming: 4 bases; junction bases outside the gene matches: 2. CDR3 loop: CASRSSGRETQYF. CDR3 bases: TGTGCCAGCAGATCTAGCGGGAGAGAGACCCAGTACTTC.

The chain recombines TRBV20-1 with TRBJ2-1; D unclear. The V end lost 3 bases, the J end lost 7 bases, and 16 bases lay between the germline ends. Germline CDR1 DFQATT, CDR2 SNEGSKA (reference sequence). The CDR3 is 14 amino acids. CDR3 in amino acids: CSASPLIGGNEQFF. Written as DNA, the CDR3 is TGCAGTGCTAGCCCACTCATTGGCGGTAATGAGCAGTTCTTC.

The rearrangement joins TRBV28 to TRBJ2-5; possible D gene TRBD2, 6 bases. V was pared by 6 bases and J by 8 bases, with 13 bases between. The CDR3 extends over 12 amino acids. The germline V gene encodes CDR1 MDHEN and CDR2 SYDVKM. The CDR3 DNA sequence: TGTGCCAGCAGCCGGTTGGAGGGCACCCAGTACTTC. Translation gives CASSRLEGTQYF.

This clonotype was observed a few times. The CDR3 here is CASSLWGNTGELFF. The CDR3 nucleotides are TGCGCCAGCAGCTTGTGGGGGAACACCGGGGAGCTGTTTTTT. V gene TRBV5-1 combines with J gene TRBJ2-2; no clear D. CDR1 is SGHRS, CDR2 YFSETQ, per germline. V lost 1 base and J 1 base, leaving 5 bases between the germline ends. The CDR3 covers 14 residues.

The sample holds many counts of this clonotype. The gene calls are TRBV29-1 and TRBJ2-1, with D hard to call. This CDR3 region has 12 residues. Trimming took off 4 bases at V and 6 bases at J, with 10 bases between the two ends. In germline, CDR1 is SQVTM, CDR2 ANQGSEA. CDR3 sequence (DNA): TGCAGCGTTGTCCGGGCCCCCAATGAGCAGTTCTTC. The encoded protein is CSVVRAPNEQFF.